One sample yielded the 32 T cell receptor beta chains listed below, sequenced in a study of beta chain features in type 1 diabetes. Of the isolated RNA, all was reverse transcribed, and so the sequenced material was expressed TCRB transcripts. TCRdb keeps only in-frame clones here, not all; method: immunoSEQ multiplex PCR. The profile covers roughly 180,000 clones, with about 12% appearing a single time and 0.6% to 0.8% taken by the ten largest. The sequenced material came from central memory CD4+ T cells from blood. The origin of the receptors is a woman between 18 and 29 years old in good health.

Of note for this clone: The sample has other DNA sequences that encode this CDR3 too. The chain couples TRBV27 to TRBJ1-5; D perhaps matches TRBD1 (6 bases). CDR1 is MNHEY, CDR2 SMNVEV, per germline (reference sequence). Trimming left V 6 bases short and J 6 bases short, with 15 bases between. CDR3 length equals 14 residues. In DNA, the CDR3 is TGTGCCAGCAGCCCACAGGGTGGTGGTCAGCCCCAGCATTTT. This codes for CASSPQGGGQPQHF.

V is TRBV29-1 and J is TRBJ1-1; tentative D call: TRBD1 (6 bases). Trimming left V 6 bases short and J 7 bases short, with 15 bases between. CDR3 length: 12 amino acids. Looked up from germline, CDR1 is SQVTM and CDR2 is ANQGSEA. The CDR3 DNA follows: TGCAGCGTGGGAAACAGGGTATATGAAGCTTTCTTT. Protein sequence: CSVGNRVYEAFF.

This rearrangement joins TRBV5-4 to TRBJ2-1; the match to TRBD1 covers 8 bases. In germline, CDR1 is SGHNT, CDR2 YYREEE (reference sequence). V lost 3 bases, J lost 2 bases, and 7 bases stayed unmatched. The CDR3 is 16 residues long. CDR3 in amino acids: CASSSYRGKAYNEQFF. The CDR3 bases are TGTGCCAGCAGCTCCTACAGGGGGAAGGCCTACAATGAGCAGTTCTTC. Variable domain in full (rest from reference TRBV5-4 and TRBJ2-1): ETGVTQSPTHLIKTRGQQVTLRCSSQSGHNTVSWYQQALGQGPQFIFQYYREEENGRGNFPPRFSGLQFPNYSSELNVNALELDDSALYLCASSSYRGKAYNEQFFGPGTRLTVL.

In this sample, this clone turned up a few times. The V and J genes are TRBV30 and TRBJ2-7; TRBD1 aligns across 10 bases. The V gene end was trimmed by 4 bases and the J gene end by 0 bases; junction bases not matched to a gene: 6. CDR1 is GTSNPN, CDR2 SVGIG, per germline (reference sequence). This CDR3 region has 15 residues. This CDR3 reads CAWKGTGAYSYEQYF. The CDR3 region has the DNA TGTGCCTGGAAGGGGACAGGGGCGTACTCCTACGAGCAGTACTTC.

This clone was seen a handful of times. The rearrangement links TRBV6-1 to TRBJ2-4; a possible D gene is TRBD1 (6 bases). Trimming took 1 base from V and 11 from J, leaving 18 bases between them. This CDR3 spans 15 amino acids. From germline, CDR1 is MNHNS and CDR2 SASEGT. The CDR3 protein is CASSEGLPGDGVQYF. CDR3 DNA: TGTGCCAGCAGTGAAGGTTTGCCAGGGGATGGTGTTCAGTACTTC.

The V gene is TRBV6-6, the J gene TRBJ2-1; 12 bases line up with TRBD2. The V segment lost 8 bases and the J segment 6 bases; nucleotides outside the gene matches: 11. The CDR3 has 16 amino acids. Germline V gene data show CDR1 as MNHNY and CDR2 as SVGAGI (reference sequence). DNA of the CDR3: TGTGCCAGCGGGCAGCGGACTAGCGGGATCACCAATGAGCAGTTCTTC. Protein: CASGQRTSGITNEQFF.

The chain couples TRBV5-1 to TRBJ2-2, with 7 bases lining up with TRBD2. Unmatched junction bases numbered 9, after V lost 4 bases and J lost 3 bases. From germline, CDR1 is SGHRS and CDR2 YFSETQ. The length of the CDR3 is 16 residues. CDR3 in DNA: TGCGCCAGCAGCCATACTAGCGCTTCCCACACCGGGGAGCTGTTTTTT. It yields the protein CASSHTSASHTGELFF.

This clone was detected only a few times. This chain uses TRBV11-2 with TRBJ2-5; TRBD2 matches 12 bases. Germline-derived CDR1 and CDR2 are SGHAT and FQNNGV. The J segment lost 2 bases and the V segment lost 5 bases, leaving 9 bases of the junction unmatched. This CDR3 contains 17 residues. The CDR3 nucleotides are TGTGCCAGCAGCCGGGCTCCGGGACTAGCGGGTCAAGAGACCCAGTACTTC. Translation: CASSRAPGLAGQETQYF. Using reference TRBV11-2 and TRBJ2-5 for the parts outside the CDR3, the full variable domain is EAGVAQSPRYKIIEKRQSVAFWCNPISGHATLYWYQQILGQGPKLLIQFQNNGVVDDSQLPKDRFSAERLKGVDSTLKIQPAKLEDSAVYLCASSRAPGLAGQETQYFGPGTRLLVL.

This clone was detected ten times or more. V is TRBV30 and J is TRBJ1-2; TRBD1 might be the D (6 bases). V was cut by 7 bases and J by 4 bases, with 16 bases left in between. This CDR3 spans 13 amino acids. Germline CDR1 GTSNPN, CDR2 SVGIG (reference sequence). The CDR3 DNA sequence: TGTGCCTTGGGCCGCGACAGGCCCTATGGCTACACCTTC. Translation: CALGRDRPYGYTF.

This clone was detected only a few times. The chain carries TRBV4-1 and TRBJ2-7; D might be TRBD2 (5 bases). The germline V gene has CDR1 MGHRA and CDR2 YSYEKL. The CDR3 runs 18 residues. Trimming cost V 1 base and J 3 bases, with 22 bases left between them. The CDR3 sequence: CASSQVNFLGQAGYEQYF. The CDR3 DNA sequence: TGCGCCAGCAGCCAAGTTAATTTTCTGGGCCAGGCGGGCTACGAGCAGTACTTC.

The chain joins TRBV5-1 to TRBJ1-1; 10 positions match TRBD1. The germline V gene has CDR1 SGHRS and CDR2 YFSETQ. The CDR3 is made up of 14 amino acids. V lost 5 bases, J lost 4 bases, and 5 bases stayed unmatched. CDR3: CASRRQGAVTEAFF. The CDR3 DNA sequence: TGCGCCAGCAGACGACAGGGGGCTGTCACTGAAGCTTTCTTT.

The chain carries TRBV19 and TRBJ2-1; 9 bases are shared with TRBD2. V dropped 6 bases and J dropped 0; count of bases not matched to a gene: 9. CDR3 size: 17 residues. CDR1 and CDR2 (germline): LNHDA, SQIVND (reference sequence). The CDR3 is CASSPGGGASSYNEQFF. The CDR3 DNA sequence: TGTGCCAGTAGCCCGGGCGGGGGGGCCAGCTCCTACAATGAGCAGTTCTTC. The full variable domain, in which reference TRBV19 and TRBJ2-1 provide the parts outside the CDR3, is DGGITQSPKYLFRKEGQNVTLSCEQNLNHDAMYWYRQDPGQGLRLIYYSQIVNDFQKGDIAEGYSVSREKKESFPLTVTSAQKNPTAFYLCASSPGGGASSYNEQFFGPGTRLTVL.

Only a few counts were recorded for this clone. This rearrangement joins TRBV7-2 to TRBJ2-1; 13 bases agree with TRBD2. V lost 5 bases, J lost 11 bases, and 9 bases stayed unmatched. The CDR3 contains 15 residues. Per germline, CDR1 SGHTA and CDR2 FQGNSA. CDR3 DNA sequence: TGTGCCAGCAGCCTCAATATGGGACTAGCGGGAAAGCAGTTCTTC. Its translation is CASSLNMGLAGKQFF. Filled out from reference TRBV7-2 and TRBJ2-1, the complete variable domain reads GAGVSQSPSNKVTEKGKDVELRCDPISGHTALYWYRQSLGQGLEFLIYFQGNSAPDKSGLPSDRFSAERTGGSVSTLTIQRTQQEDSAVYLCASSLNMGLAGKQFFGPGTRLTVL.

The gene calls are TRBV30 and TRBJ2-7; D remains ambiguous. CDR3 length: 10 amino acids. The V gene's germline CDR1 is GTSNPN and CDR2 SVGIG (reference sequence). V dropped 5 bases and J dropped 2 bases, with 4 bases sitting between them. CDR3 sequence: CAWGTYEQYF. In nucleotides, the CDR3 is TGTGCCTGGGGCACCTACGAGCAGTACTTC.

The CDR3 here is CASSPTLQGRYGYTF. The DNA for the CDR3 is TGTGCCAGCAGTCCTACCCTACAGGGACGCTATGGCTACACCTTC. The chain joins TRBV28 to TRBJ1-2; D is possibly TRBD1 (6 bases). Per the germline V gene, CDR1 is MDHEN and CDR2 is SYDVKM. This CDR3 region has 15 residues. Trimming took off 5 bases at V and 4 bases at J, with 17 bases between the two ends.

V is TRBV19 and J is TRBJ2-7; perhaps TRBD1 as D (6 bases). Looked up from germline, CDR1 is LNHDA and CDR2 is SQIVND (reference sequence). The length of the CDR3 is 13 residues. The V end lost 7 bases, the J end lost 1 base, and 11 bases lay between the germline ends. This chain's CDR3 is CASNQGLSYEQYF. CDR3 nucleotides: TGTGCCAGTAATCAGGGGCTTTCCTACGAGCAGTACTTC. The variable domain in full, completed from reference TRBV19 and TRBJ2-7, reads DGGITQSPKYLFRKEGQNVTLSCEQNLNHDAMYWYRQDPGQGLRLIYYSQIVNDFQKGDIAEGYSVSREKKESFPLTVTSAQKNPTAFYLCASNQGLSYEQYFGPGTRLTVT.

This clone appeared many times. The chain has TRBV9 and TRBJ2-2, with no clear D. V shed 0 bases and J shed 6 bases, with 12 bases lying between them. Germline V gene sequence: CDR1 SGDLS, CDR2 YYNGEE. The CDR3 has 15 amino acids. The CDR3 DNA reads TGTGCCAGCAGCGTAGTTCCGCGCCAGGCCGGGGAGCTGTTTTTT. Protein sequence: CASSVVPRQAGELFF.

This clone was seen a few times. The chain couples TRBV29-1 to TRBJ2-1, with D perhaps TRBD2 (5 bases). The CDR3 is made up of 12 amino acids. The V end lost 8 bases, the J end lost 4 bases, and 12 bases lay between the germline ends. Germline CDR1 SQVTM, CDR2 ANQGSEA. The CDR3 sequence is CSTGIFYNEQFF. The CDR3 region has the DNA TGCAGCACGGGGATCTTTTACAATGAGCAGTTCTTC.

This chain uses TRBV7-3 with TRBJ2-7; 14 bases map to TRBD2. CDR3 length equals 13 residues. Germline CDR1 reads SGHTA; CDR2 reads FQGTGA. J gave up 12 bases and V 3 bases, and 4 bases lay outside the gene matches. CDR3 DNA sequence: TGTGCCAGCAGCTTCGGGACTAGCGGGAGTCGGTACTTC. Residues: CASSFGTSGSRYF.

This rearrangement joins TRBV29-1 to TRBJ1-5, with D possibly TRBD1 on 6 matching bases. Trimming removed 4 bases at V and 1 base at J, with 11 bases between. Per germline, CDR1 SQVTM and CDR2 ANQGSEA. The CDR3 is 14 residues long. CDR3 protein: CSVVTDSSNQPQHF. CDR3 in DNA: TGCAGCGTTGTGACGGACAGCAGCAATCAGCCCCAGCATTTT.

This chain links TRBV9 with TRBJ2-7; a weak D match, TRBD2 (5 bases). The germline V and J ends were trimmed by 2 bases and 3 bases, with 15 bases remaining between them. The germline CDR1 and CDR2 sequences are SGDLS and YYNGEE. The CDR3 is made up of 15 amino acids. As DNA, the CDR3 is TGTGCCAGCAGCGTCCAACCCGGGGTCGGCTACGAGCAGTACTTC. Amino acid sequence: CASSVQPGVGYEQYF.

V usage is TRBV6-4 and J usage is TRBJ1-2; 9 bases are shared with TRBD1. Trimming cost V 4 bases and J 8 bases; bases outside gene matches: 5. The CDR3 totals 13 residues. Germline assignment: CDR1 MRHNA and CDR2 SNTAGT. The CDR3 here is CASSAGQGTGYTF. DNA for the CDR3: TGTGCCAGCAGTGCGGGACAGGGAACCGGCTACACCTTC.

The J gene is TRBJ1-1, the V gene TRBV7-9, with D possibly being TRBD1 (6 bases). V lost 4 bases and J lost 1, with 10 bases in between. This CDR3 spans 14 amino acids. Germline values: CDR1 SEHNR, CDR2 FQNEAQ (reference sequence). Here the CDR3 reads CASSSDSWNTEAFF. DNA of the CDR3: TGTGCCAGCAGCTCGGACAGCTGGAACACTGAAGCTTTCTTT.

This clone was seen a few times. The chain combines TRBV30 with TRBJ2-7, with D hard to call. This CDR3 contains 11 residues. V was clipped by 1 base and J by 4 bases, with 5 bases between them. Germline V CDR1 and CDR2: GTSNPN, SVGIG (reference sequence). CDR3 nucleotides: TGTGCCTGGAGTGCGAGTTACGAGCAGTACTTC. Translated: CAWSASYEQYF.

To note about this clone: Other DNA sequences in the same sample also yield this CDR3. The V call is TRBV4-2, the J call TRBJ1-2; D ambiguous. Germline V gene sequence: CDR1 LGHNA, CDR2 YNFKEQ. The CDR3 has 14 amino acids. V lost 0 bases and J 4 bases, leaving 9 bases between the germline ends. The CDR3: CASSQDPQSYGYTF. CDR3 sequence (DNA): TGTGCCAGCAGCCAAGATCCACAGAGCTATGGCTACACCTTC.

V usage is TRBV19 and J usage is TRBJ2-7, with 9 bases fitting TRBD1. This CDR3 is 16 amino acids long. Germline CDR1 is LNHDA and CDR2 is SQIVND (reference sequence). The ends lost 4 bases at V and 1 base at J; junction bases unmatched: 8. The CDR3 loop is CASSNAGTGRSYEQYF. CDR3 coding DNA: TGTGCCAGTAGTAACGCCGGGACAGGGCGTTCCTACGAGCAGTACTTC.

The chain links TRBV7-9 to TRBJ2-3; 10 positions match TRBD2. Germline values: CDR1 SEHNR, CDR2 FQNEAQ (reference sequence). V lost 5 bases to trimming and J lost 0 bases; unmatched junction nucleotides: 5. This CDR3 region has 16 residues. CDR3 bases: TGTGCCAGCAGCCTGACTAGCGGGTGGAGCACAGATACGCAGTATTTT. Its protein is CASSLTSGWSTDTQYF.

This clone was observed a few times. The chain employs TRBV5-6 and TRBJ2-7, with 8 bases that match TRBD2. The germline V gene has CDR1 SGHDT and CDR2 YYEEEE. The CDR3 has 15 amino acids. V lost 1 base to trimming and J lost 2 bases; unmatched junction nucleotides: 5. CDR3 sequence reads: CASSLPLAEAYEQYF. The DNA of the CDR3 is TGTGCCAGCAGCTTGCCACTAGCGGAAGCCTACGAGCAGTACTTC.

The rearrangement links TRBV11-3 to TRBJ2-3, with D maybe TRBD1 (5 bases). The CDR3 length is 15 residues. Trimming removed 5 bases from V and 2 bases from J, with 14 bases in between. Germline V gene lookup returns CDR1 SGHNT and CDR2 YENEEA. The CDR3 bases are TGTGCCAGCAGCCCAAGTAGGGGTCCCACAGATACGCAGTATTTT. This codes for CASSPSRGPTDTQYF.

This clone was observed a few times. This chain connects TRBV28 to TRBJ2-7, with D tentatively TRBD2 (5 bases). The germline CDR1 and CDR2 sequences are MDHEN and SYDVKM. V was cut by 1 base and J by 7 bases, with 14 bases left in between. The CDR3 loop spans 14 amino acids. CDR3 in DNA: TGTGCCAGCAGTTTATCGCTGGGAGAGGAAGAGCAGTACTTC. Its translation: CASSLSLGEEEQYF.

The chain is built from TRBV5-1 and TRBJ1-2; TRBD1 matches at 8 bases. Germline V gene sequence: CDR1 SGHRS, CDR2 YFSETQ. The ends lost 0 bases at V and 9 bases at J; junction bases unmatched: 7. The CDR3 spans 14 residues. The CDR3 DNA follows: TGCGCCAGCAGCTTGGAGGACAGGGTTGGTCGCTACACCTTC. Its protein is CASSLEDRVGRYTF.

This clone has a handful of counts. The chain carries TRBV28 and TRBJ2-6; the D gene is possibly TRBD1 (5 bases). CDR1 and CDR2 (germline): MDHEN, SYDVKM. The CDR3 has 15 residues. Trimming pared 7 bases from V and 4 bases from J, leaving 14 bases between. DNA of the CDR3: TGTGCCAGCACCAGGCAGGGCGGCGGGGCCAACGTCCTGACTTTC. This gives the protein CASTRQGGGANVLTF.